A single sample is the source of the 24 T cell receptor beta chains below, sequenced in a study of T cells after yellow fever vaccination. TCRdb reanalysed the 5' RACE reads using MiXCR and keeps one entry per CDR3 protein. The sample contains hundreds of thousands of distinct CDR3 sequences, roughly 13% of which appear only once. Sample: PBMCs, taken on the day of the yellow fever booster vaccination. Every receptor here comes from a man younger than 40 who received the YFV17D yellow fever vaccine.

This clonotype appeared a few times. The V gene is TRBV5-1, the J gene TRBJ1-1, with 12 positions matching TRBD1. The V gene end was trimmed by 4 bases and the J gene end by 4 bases; junction bases not matched to a gene: 8. This CDR3 region has 16 residues. CDR1 and CDR2 (germline): SGHRS, YFSETQ. The CDR3 loop is CASSIGTGGVRTEAFF. The CDR3 DNA reads TGCGCCAGCAGCATCGGGACAGGGGGCGTTCGCACTGAAGCTTTCTTT.

This rearrangement joins TRBV12-3 or TRBV12-4 to TRBJ2-3, with D perhaps TRBD1 (6 bases). CDR3 length: 13 residues. The ends were cut back, 6 bases at V and 2 bases at J, with 9 bases in the middle. This CDR3 reads CASRQGPTDTQYF. CDR3 DNA: TGTGCCAGCAGACAGGGTCCCACAGATACGCAGTATTTT.

This clonotype occurred a few times. V is TRBV11-1 and J is TRBJ2-5, with TRBD2 identical over 8 bases. Germline values: CDR1 SGHAT, CDR2 FQDESV (reference sequence). V trimming: 5 bases; J trimming: 5 bases; junction bases outside the gene matches: 7. The CDR3 extends over 14 amino acids. The CDR3 DNA reads TGTGCCAGCAGCCCAGCGGGAGTTCAGGAGACCCAGTACTTC. It specifies CASSPAGVQETQYF.

This clonotype has more than one count but fewer than ten. The chain combines TRBV18 with TRBJ2-3, with no clear D. Germline V CDR1 and CDR2: KGHSH, LQKENI. The CDR3 is 14 residues long. V lost 3 bases and J lost 1, with 8 bases in between. The CDR3: CASSPISGTDTQYF. The CDR3 DNA follows: TGTGCCAGCTCACCCATATCCGGCACAGATACGCAGTATTTT.

This clonotype showed up many times. The chain links TRBV5-1 to TRBJ2-7; D unclear. CDR3 length: 15 amino acids. CDR1 SGHRS and CDR2 YFSETQ come from the germline V gene. Trimming cost V 4 bases and J 0 bases, with 14 bases left between them. The CDR3 loop is CASSTTPLSSYEQYF. CDR3 sequence (DNA): TGCGCCAGCAGCACAACACCGTTGAGCTCCTACGAGCAGTACTTC. Full variable domain (outside the CDR3, taken from reference TRBV5-1 and TRBJ2-7): KAGVTQTPRYLIKTRGQQVTLSCSPISGHRSVSWYQQTPGQGLQFLFEYFSETQRNKGNFPGRFSGRQFSNSRSEMNVSTLELGDSALYLCASSTTPLSSYEQYFGPGTRLTVT.

CDR3 DNA sequence: TGCGCCAGCAGCTTGTTTGGCCGGGACAGCTCCTACAATGAGCAGTTCTTC. This gives the protein CASSLFGRDSSYNEQFF. This chain connects TRBV5-1 to TRBJ2-1; TRBD1 matches 7 bases. The CDR3 is made up of 17 amino acids. The germline gives CDR1 SGHRS, CDR2 YFSETQ. With 1 base clipped from V and 0 bases from J, the junction kept 7 bases outside the gene matches.

Only a few counts were recorded for this clonotype. The rearrangement uses TRBV20-1 and TRBJ2-7, with 10 bases lining up with TRBD2. Per germline, CDR1 DFQATT and CDR2 SNEGSKA (reference sequence). The CDR3 has 14 amino acids. The V and J ends lost 3 bases and 3 bases, in that order; junction bases with no gene match: 5. CDR3 DNA: TGCAGTGCTAGCCTAACTAGCGGGGACTACGAGCAGTACTTC. This codes for CSASLTSGDYEQYF.

In this sample, this clonotype turned up a few times. The junction differs from germline at one of its ends, possibly a read error. The J gene is TRBJ2-4, the V gene TRBV30; 9 positions match TRBD1. This CDR3 region has 12 residues. Germline values: CDR1 GTSNPN, CDR2 SVGIG (reference sequence). The CDR3 region has the DNA TGTGCCTGGAGTCGCCCCGGGACAGGGATGAACTTC. This encodes CAWSRPGTGMNF.

Many counts were recorded for this clonotype. This chain's CDR3 is CASSMTDLGEEQYF. DNA for the CDR3: TGTGCCAGCAGCATGACAGACCTAGGTGAGGAGCAGTACTTC. V gene TRBV7-9 combines with J gene TRBJ2-7, with D maybe TRBD1 (5 bases). Germline-derived CDR1 and CDR2 are SEHNR and FQNEAQ (reference sequence). Trimming pared 5 bases from V and 7 bases from J, leaving 18 bases between. The CDR3 is 14 residues long.

This clonotype occurred a few times. The gene calls are TRBV29-1 and TRBJ2-1; D is undetermined. Germline V gene sequence: CDR1 SQVTM, CDR2 ANQGSEA. The CDR3 loop spans 14 amino acids. The V end was cut by 2 bases, the J end by 5 bases, with 13 bases between. The CDR3 reads CSVERPRVDNEQFF. CDR3 coding DNA: TGCAGCGTTGAACGGCCTAGAGTAGACAATGAGCAGTTCTTC.

This clonotype was detected a few times. The gene calls are TRBV10-3 and TRBJ2-7, with TRBD2 identical over 13 bases. The germline V gene has CDR1 ENHRY and CDR2 SYGVKD. J was trimmed by 5 bases and V by 6 bases; bases with no gene match: 7. This CDR3 has 15 amino acids. The CDR3 DNA sequence: TGTGCCATCAGCTTAGGGACTAGCGGGATCGACGAGCAGTACTTC. It codes for CAISLGTSGIDEQYF.

This rearrangement joins TRBV7-2 to TRBJ2-3; TRBD2 aligns across 11 bases. J gave up 4 bases and V 5 bases, and 5 bases lay outside the gene matches. CDR3 length equals 15 residues. From germline, CDR1 is SGHTA and CDR2 FQGNSA. CDR3 amino acids: CASSQGLAVSDTQYF. The CDR3 region has the DNA TGTGCCAGCAGCCAGGGACTAGCGGTTTCAGATACGCAGTATTTT.

This chain's CDR3 is CASSLVTRELFF. For the CDR3, the DNA is TGTGCCAGCAGCTTAGTAACCCGGGAGCTGTTTTTT. The V call is TRBV7-2, the J call TRBJ2-2; D is uncertain. The V gene lost 1 base and the J gene lost 9 bases, with 6 bases spanning the gap. The length of the CDR3 is 12 residues. CDR1 SGHTA and CDR2 FQGNSA come from the germline V gene.

The rearrangement uses TRBV7-9 and TRBJ2-1; possibly TRBD1 for D (5 bases). V lost 0 bases and J 7 bases, leaving 10 bases between the germline ends. The CDR3 is 14 residues long. Germline CDR1 is SEHNR and CDR2 is FQNEAQ (reference sequence). This chain's CDR3 is CASSLASDKNEQFF. The DNA for the CDR3 is TGTGCCAGCAGCTTAGCGTCGGACAAAAATGAGCAGTTCTTC.

The rearrangement joins TRBV7-2 to TRBJ2-7, with D possibly TRBD2 on 5 matching bases. Germline CDR1 and CDR2: SGHTA and FQGNSA. The CDR3 spans 14 residues. V was shortened by 5 bases and J by 1 base, with 12 bases between the two germline ends. This CDR3 reads CASSRETASYEQYF. The CDR3 bases are TGTGCCAGCAGCAGGGAGACCGCATCCTACGAGCAGTACTTC.

The chain carries TRBV23-1 and TRBJ2-7, with 7 bases matching TRBD2. TRBV23-1 is assigned to the ORF class and has an uncertain function. Trimming removed 10 bases from V and 3 bases from J; junction bases left unmatched: 21. The CDR3 is 17 residues long. The DNA of the CDR3 is TGCGCCAACTCGGCGGGGAAATCGGGACTACATTACTACGAGCAGTACTTC. It specifies CANSAGKSGLHYYEQYF.

This clonotype was counted a few times. The chain is built from TRBV6-6 and TRBJ2-4, with a weak D call TRBD2 (6 bases). V lost 10 bases and J lost 3, with 13 bases in between. Germline V gene sequence: CDR1 MNHNY, CDR2 SVGAGI (reference sequence). The CDR3 runs 13 residues. CDR3 residues: CATLGAGKNIQYF. Written as DNA, the CDR3 is TGTGCCACCCTTGGAGCGGGCAAAAACATTCAGTACTTC.

This clonotype was observed many times. The chain couples TRBV6-5 to TRBJ2-1; D call uncertain. The CDR3 consists of 15 residues. Germline V gene data show CDR1 as MNHEY and CDR2 as SVGAGI. Between the trimmed V and J ends, which lost 0 bases and 0 bases, there was a span of 6 bases. CDR3 sequence reads: CASSYSRSSYNEQFF. The CDR3 nucleotides are TGTGCCAGCAGTTACTCCAGGAGCTCCTACAATGAGCAGTTCTTC.

This clonotype was recorded a few times. The chain links TRBV12-3 or TRBV12-4 to TRBJ1-1, with unresolved D. The CDR3 loop spans 16 amino acids. Trimming pared 6 bases from V and 5 bases from J, leaving 22 bases between. The CDR3 loop is CASRPYRPSWRTEAFF. The CDR3, as DNA: TGTGCCAGCAGACCATACAGACCCTCTTGGAGGACTGAAGCTTTCTTT.

This clonotype was counted a few times. V and J are TRBV6-2 or TRBV6-3 and TRBJ2-3; 12 bases are a match to TRBD2. The J segment lost 6 bases and the V segment lost 2 bases, leaving 9 bases of the junction unmatched. Germline V gives CDR1 MNHEY, CDR2 SVGEGT. The CDR3 contains 17 residues. The CDR3 DNA follows: TGTGCCAGCAGTTACCTAGGACTAGCGGGATCGGGTGATACGCAGTATTTT. Encoded protein: CASSYLGLAGSGDTQYF.

This clonotype showed up many times. V gene TRBV7-9 combines with J gene TRBJ1-5; TRBD1 is a possible D gene (5 bases). Germline lookup yields CDR1 SEHNR and CDR2 FQNEAQ (reference sequence). The CDR3 loop spans 12 amino acids. V was pared by 4 bases and J by 6 bases, with 7 bases between. CDR3 loop: CASSSGSQPQHF. CDR3 bases: TGTGCCAGCAGCTCAGGGAGTCAGCCCCAGCATTTT.

The V gene is TRBV7-2, the J gene TRBJ1-1; no firm D call. Germline loops: CDR1 SGHTA, CDR2 FQGNSA. The CDR3 spans 14 residues. Trimming pared 1 base from V and 8 bases from J, leaving 14 bases between. This CDR3 reads CASSLVPGGGEAFF. The CDR3 DNA reads TGTGCCAGCAGCTTAGTTCCGGGAGGTGGGGAAGCTTTCTTT.

This clonotype was detected a few times. This chain links TRBV14 with TRBJ1-4; possibly TRBD1 for D (5 bases). From germline, CDR1 is SGHDN and CDR2 FVKESK. CDR3 length: 15 residues. Trimming stripped 4 bases from V and 10 bases from J, with 19 bases between. CDR3 sequence (DNA): TGTGCCAGCAGCCTCACGGGGGGACCAAGCGGAAAACTGTTTTTT. It is translated as CASSLTGGPSGKLFF.

As for this clonotype: An end of the junction does not agree with germline; a read error may underlie this. In DNA form, the CDR3 reads TGTGCCAGCAGCTTAGCGGCAGGGCCCAGCTTC. Its translation: CASSLAAGPSF. The chain uses TRBV7-9 and TRBJ2-5, with a possible D match to TRBD1 (5 bases). The germline V gene encodes CDR1 SEHNR and CDR2 FQNEAQ (reference sequence). This CDR3 is built from 11 residues.